This passage covers 23 T cell receptor beta chains from one sample sequenced in a study of cytomegalovirus exposure and HLA in healthy donors (dated by TCRdb to 2016 to 2017). Libraries were constructed by the immunoSEQ multiplex PCR assay. The table comes from immuneACCESS by way of TCRdb, which keeps in-frame sequences with V and J called. Part of the clones is missing from these tables; in studies checked, under half for an unresolved V gene and the rest for unknown reasons. In all, the sample holds 55,000 to 75,000 clones, and less than 96% of those were seen once. The leading ten clones occupy approximately 1.2% of the sample. The sample comprised PBMCs. The receptors stem from a young woman in good health and CMV-seronegative.

CDR3 DNA: TGCAGCGCAAGGACAGGGACTAACTATGGCTACACCTTC. Its protein product is CSARTGTNYGYTF. The rearrangement links TRBV29-1 to TRBJ1-2, with 8 bases fitting TRBD1. The CDR3 is made up of 13 amino acids. Trimming removed 7 bases from V and 0 bases from J; junction bases left unmatched: 4. CDR1 and CDR2 from the germline V gene are SQVTM and ANQGSEA.

The genes are TRBV19 and TRBJ2-7; 9 nucleotides agree with TRBD1. Germline V CDR1 and CDR2: LNHDA, SQIVND (reference sequence). V shed 5 bases and J 1 base; nucleotides not matched to a gene: 9. The CDR3 covers 16 residues. The CDR3 region has the DNA TGTGCCAGTAGTGACCCCGGGACAGGGATGTCCTACGAGCAGTACTTC. Translated: CASSDPGTGMSYEQYF.

V gene TRBV28 combines with J gene TRBJ2-7; TRBD2 is a possible D gene (5 bases). V was trimmed by 3 bases and J by 3 bases, leaving 15 bases between them. CDR1 is MDHEN, CDR2 SYDVKM, per germline. The CDR3 loop spans 15 amino acids. The CDR3 spells CASSFLPDGVYEQYF. The CDR3 DNA reads TGTGCCAGCAGTTTCCTCCCGGACGGGGTCTACGAGCAGTACTTC.

This clone is a singleton in its sample. This sequence joins TRBV4-3 and TRBJ2-1; 9 bases map to TRBD2. This CDR3 comprises 16 residues. Trimming removed 0 bases from V and 9 bases from J; junction bases left unmatched: 9. Germline values: CDR1 LGHNA, CDR2 YSLEER. CDR3 in amino acids: CASSQDLGLAGTEQFF. CDR3 bases: TGCGCCAGCAGCCAAGATCTGGGGCTAGCGGGAACTGAGCAGTTCTTC.

The chain is built from TRBV27 and TRBJ1-1, with TRBD1 matching over 7 bases. The CDR3 sequence is 13 residues long. V was pared by 5 bases and J by 12 bases, with 12 bases of the junction left unmatched. Germline assignment: CDR1 MNHEY and CDR2 SMNVEV (reference sequence). CDR3 loop: CASSLRTGAVTFF. The CDR3 bases are TGTGCCAGCAGTCTTAGGACAGGCGCGGTGACTTTCTTT.

This sequence joins TRBV4-1 and TRBJ2-3, with 7 bases aligning to TRBD1. V dropped 5 bases and J dropped 4; count of bases not matched to a gene: 15. CDR1 and CDR2 from the germline V gene are MGHRA and YSYEKL. CDR3 length equals 17 residues. Written as DNA, the CDR3 is TGCGCCAGCAGCACCCGGACAGGCCGTCCCTTCGCAGATACGCAGTATTTT. It yields the protein CASSTRTGRPFADTQYF.

This clone was detected once. The chain couples TRBV7-2 to TRBJ2-2, with 7 bases that match TRBD2. From germline, CDR1 is SGHTA and CDR2 FQGNSA. V lost 5 bases and J lost 4; bases outside the gene matches: 10. This CDR3 spans 16 amino acids. This CDR3 is CASSPRGGVSTGELFF. CDR3 sequence (DNA): TGTGCCAGCAGCCCCCGCGGGGGAGTTTCCACCGGGGAGCTGTTTTTT.

The chain carries TRBV4-2 and TRBJ2-3; 7 nucleotides match TRBD2. V dropped 0 bases and J dropped 1; count of bases not matched to a gene: 10. This CDR3 region has 18 residues. The germline gives CDR1 LGHNA, CDR2 YNFKEQ. CDR3 DNA sequence: TGTGCCAGCAGCCAAGAGGGGCGGGGGAGTAGAGGCACAGATACGCAGTATTTT. Translation gives CASSQEGRGSRGTDTQYF.

The chain uses TRBV5-1 and TRBJ2-5; 13 nucleotides align to TRBD2. With 4 bases clipped from V and 4 bases from J, the junction kept 7 bases outside the gene matches. From germline, CDR1 is SGHRS and CDR2 YFSETQ. The CDR3 has 16 residues. The CDR3 here is CASSIRTSGSIETQYF. The CDR3 DNA follows: TGCGCCAGCAGCATCCGGACTAGCGGGAGTATAGAGACCCAGTACTTC. Full variable domain (outside the CDR3, taken from reference TRBV5-1 and TRBJ2-5): KAGVTQTPRYLIKTRGQQVTLSCSPISGHRSVSWYQQTPGQGLQFLFEYFSETQRNKGNFPGRFSGRQFSNSRSEMNVSTLELGDSALYLCASSIRTSGSIETQYFGPGTRLLVL.

This clone was counted once. The chain has TRBV4-3 and TRBJ2-7; D is possibly TRBD1 (6 bases). The CDR3 sequence is 14 residues long. Deletions cut 4 bases from V and 1 base from J, with 11 bases between. Germline CDR1 and CDR2: LGHNA and YSLEER. Here the CDR3 reads CASSPRDTSYEQYF. The CDR3 DNA reads as TGCGCCAGCAGCCCACGGGACACTTCCTACGAGCAGTACTTC.

The chain recombines TRBV4-3 with TRBJ2-7; 13 bases align to TRBD2. CDR1 is LGHNA and CDR2 is YSLEER in the germline V gene. Losses at the gene ends were 1 base for V and 6 bases for J; bases not matched to a gene: 6. This CDR3 region has 16 residues. CDR3 sequence (DNA): TGCGCCAGCAGCCAAGGTGGACTAGCGGGGGTCGGCGAGCAGTACTTC. Protein: CASSQGGLAGVGEQYF.

This clone was counted a single time. The genes are TRBV7-2 and TRBJ2-7; no firm D call. The CDR3 contains 14 residues. Between the trimmed V and J ends, which lost 1 base and 5 bases, there was a span of 12 bases. Per the germline V gene, CDR1 is SGHTA and CDR2 is FQGNSA. The CDR3, as DNA: TGTGCCAGCAGCTTAGTGTGGGCTGCAAACGAGCAGTACTTC. Its translation is CASSLVWAANEQYF.

This chain connects TRBV19 to TRBJ2-7, with 9 bases matching TRBD2. The CDR3 extends over 15 amino acids. Trimming took 6 bases from V and 2 from J; bases not matched to a gene: 8. Germline CDR1 is LNHDA and CDR2 is SQIVND (reference sequence). The CDR3 DNA sequence: TGTGCCAGTAGAGAAGCGGGAGGAGCTCCCTACGAGCAGTACTTC. Protein product: CASREAGGAPYEQYF.

The V call is TRBV9, the J call TRBJ2-7; D gene ambiguous. This CDR3 contains 14 residues. Trimming took off 1 base at V and 6 bases at J, with 14 bases between the two ends. Looked up from germline, CDR1 is SGDLS and CDR2 is YYNGEE. CDR3 protein: CASSVPPTSGEQYF. CDR3 nucleotide sequence: TGTGCCAGCAGCGTACCCCCTACTTCGGGCGAGCAGTACTTC.

This chain links TRBV4-2 with TRBJ2-7; maybe TRBD2 (5 bases). This CDR3 comprises 16 residues. The germline CDR1 and CDR2 sequences are LGHNA and YNFKEQ. V dropped 0 bases and J dropped 0 bases, with 12 bases sitting between them. The CDR3 nucleotides are TGTGCCAGCAGCCAAGATGGTCCGGGGATCTCCTACGAGCAGTACTTC. Its translation: CASSQDGPGISYEQYF.

The rearrangement joins TRBV14 to TRBJ2-7, with TRBD2 matching over 7 bases. The CDR3 is 14 amino acids. Unmatched junction bases numbered 3, after V lost 1 base and J lost 3 bases. Germline V gene data show CDR1 as SGHDN and CDR2 as FVKESK. DNA of the CDR3: TGTGCCAGCAGCCAAGCACCTAGCGGCTACGAGCAGTACTTC. It is translated as CASSQAPSGYEQYF.

The rearrangement uses TRBV7-8 and TRBJ2-7; 7 bases agree with TRBD2. Germline V gene data show CDR1 as SGHVS and CDR2 as FQNEAQ. CDR3 length: 15 residues. The V segment lost 5 bases and the J segment 3 bases; nucleotides outside the gene matches: 10. The CDR3 region has the DNA TGTGCCAGCAGCCCCCGGGGGGTCTGGCGCTACGAGCAGTACTTC. Translation gives CASSPRGVWRYEQYF.

The V and J genes are TRBV19 and TRBJ1-1; the D is unclear. Trimming took off 5 bases at V and 0 bases at J, with 7 bases between the two ends. CDR3 length: 13 residues. Germline CDR1 reads LNHDA; CDR2 reads SQIVND (reference sequence). CDR3 residues: CASSPSVNTEAFF. The CDR3 bases are TGTGCCAGTAGTCCATCGGTGAACACTGAAGCTTTCTTT.

The chain has TRBV7-8 and TRBJ1-5, with TRBD1 matching over 8 bases. With V trimmed by 4 bases and J by 6 bases, 5 bases remained unmatched. Looked up from germline, CDR1 is SGHVS and CDR2 is FQNEAQ. The CDR3 contains 14 residues. Here the CDR3 DNA reads TGTGCCAGCAGCTCCGACAGGGGAGGTCAGCCCCAGCATTTT. Protein: CASSSDRGGQPQHF.

Notes on this clone: Mismatch with germline at one junction end may stem from a read error. The V and J genes are TRBV9 and TRBJ2-2; 7 bases fit TRBD2. The CDR3 loop spans 13 amino acids. From germline, CDR1 is SGDLS and CDR2 YYNGEE. The CDR3 here is CASGGRVAGDLFF. The CDR3 nucleotides are TGTGCCAGCGGGGGGAGGGTCGCCGGGGATCTGTTTTTT.

The chain carries TRBV18 and TRBJ1-1; D is perhaps TRBD1 (6 bases). This CDR3 has 14 residues. Trimming took 3 bases from V and 5 from J, leaving 13 bases between them. Germline V gene data show CDR1 as KGHSH and CDR2 as LQKENI. This CDR3 reads CASSPGRGETEAFF. As DNA, the CDR3 is TGTGCCAGCTCACCGGGCAGGGGAGAGACTGAAGCTTTCTTT.

This chain uses TRBV28 with TRBJ2-2; tentative D call: TRBD1 (6 bases). Trimming left V 8 bases short and J 0 bases short, with 7 bases between. The CDR3 totals 13 residues. Looked up from germline, CDR1 is MDHEN and CDR2 is SYDVKM. Here the CDR3 reads CASQGSNTGELFF. The CDR3 region has the DNA TGTGCCAGCCAGGGGTCGAACACCGGGGAGCTGTTTTTT.

The V call is TRBV5-4, the J call TRBJ1-1, with TRBD1 as a possible D gene (6 bases). V lost 1 base to trimming and J lost 3 bases, with 7 bases between them. Germline assignment: CDR1 SGHNT and CDR2 YYREEE (reference sequence). The length of the CDR3 is 13 residues. The CDR3 bases are TGTGCCAGCAGCTTGCCAGGGGACACTGAAGCTTTCTTT. This gives the protein CASSLPGDTEAFF.